This paragraph reports one T cell receptor beta chain. The antigen remains undetermined. The data are from a study of T cell responses to AZD1222 COVID-19 vaccine. Findings and caveats of the study: The study reported that nearly half of spike-specific TCRs target unmutated variant regions.

Sequenced by immunoSEQ multiplex PCR; TCRdb stores in-frame clones only, minus some. The table lists under 150,000 clones, approximately 93% of them singletons. V was pared by 5 bases and J by 6 bases, with 20 bases between. This CDR3 has 16 residues. Germline lookup yields CDR1 SEHNR and CDR2 FQNEAQ (reference sequence). The sequence derives from an adult in good health. V usage is TRBV7-9 and J usage is TRBJ2-1, with D perhaps assigned TRBD1 or TRBD2 (5 bases each). Source: peripheral blood, taken on day 0 of AZD1222 vaccination. The CDR3 region is CASSQKSGRPTNEQFF. The CDR3 DNA is TGTGCCAGCAGCCAAAAATCGGGACGTCCCACCAATGAGCAGTTCTTC.